Listed below are T cell receptor beta chains from one sample, sequenced in a study of blood T cell repertoires in COVID-19. Clones were read by immunoSEQ multiplex PCR, and TCRdb kept only the in-frame ones, dropping some. The sample comprises 230,000 or so clones, about four fifths of which are singletons, and roughly 8.7% rests with the top ten. Material: peripheral blood. Source of these receptors: a man in his forties or fifties with active or convalescent COVID-19. The CDR3 runs from the conserved cysteine through the conserved F or W. Fields, in order: CDR3 length, V gene, D gene, clone size, CDR3 protein. A D gene is named only where the DNA matches it firmly. The size of a clone is reported for some rows only, either as once, few or many, or as a class for expanded clones.

length: 13; V: TRBV3-1/TRBV3-2; D: NA; size: NA; CDR3: CASSPRRDTEAFF
length: 17; V: TRBV27; D: NA; size: NA; CDR3: CASSGRGETPMNTEAFF
length: 19; V: TRBV4-1; D: TRBD2; size: once; CDR3: CASSQVGGLAGLSTDTQYF
length: 14; V: TRBV7-2; D: NA; size: NA; CDR3: CASSLRRGYNEQFF
length: 14; V: TRBV6-5; D: TRBD1; size: NA; CDR3: CASSYDRGSGEKYF
length: 15; V: TRBV20-1; D: TRBD2; size: NA; CDR3: CSASPLAGVGNEQFF
length: 14; V: TRBV10-3; D: NA; size: NA; CDR3: CAISETTGNQPQHF
length: 12; V: TRBV7-8; D: NA; size: NA; CDR3: CASSRDRGEQFF
length: 14; V: TRBV6-2/TRBV6-3; D: NA; size: NA; CDR3: CASSYSATRYEQYF
length: 17; V: TRBV18; D: TRBD1; size: many; CDR3: CASSPSSWDRVPYEQYF
length: 15; V: TRBV5-1; D: NA; size: few; CDR3: CASSLQGPAGDTQYF
length: 14; V: TRBV27; D: NA; size: NA; CDR3: CASSLSRGPYEQYF
length: 15; V: TRBV6-1; D: TRBD2; size: NA; CDR3: CASSDGRASYNEQFF
length: 14; V: TRBV19; D: TRBD1; size: NA; CDR3: CASSTPDRGPEAFF
length: 11; V: TRBV30; D: NA; size: NA; CDR3: CAREGVGEQYF
length: 14; V: TRBV5-6; D: NA; size: NA; CDR3: CASSFGQSNQPQHF
length: 13; V: TRBV6-5; D: NA; size: NA; CDR3: CASSYPNFYGYTF
length: 16; V: TRBV9; D: NA; size: few; CDR3: CASSVGVGVESYEQYF
length: 15; V: TRBV2; D: TRBD2; size: NA; CDR3: CARGGLAGVGETQYF
length: 13; V: TRBV29-1; D: NA; size: NA; CDR3: CSVGQGVNQPQHF
length: 11; V: TRBV19; D: NA; size: NA; CDR3: CASRRGETQYF
length: 14; V: TRBV18; D: NA; size: once; CDR3: CASSPPTTSYEQYF
length: 13; V: TRBV11-2; D: NA; size: NA; CDR3: CASSLGGEQPQHF
length: 17; V: TRBV7-5; D: NA; size: NA; CDR3: CVRSLMTSGNRGGELFF
length: 16; V: TRBV27; D: NA; size: NA; CDR3: CASSLGFGLAKNEQFF
length: 15; V: TRBV6-2/TRBV6-3; D: NA; size: NA; CDR3: CASSSVVTSYNEQFF
length: 14; V: TRBV7-3; D: TRBD2; size: once; CDR3: CASSLGTSGDTQYF
length: 15; V: TRBV7-8; D: TRBD1; size: NA; CDR3: CASSSYRGSNTEAFF
length: 18; V: TRBV5-4; D: TRBD1; size: NA; CDR3: CASSLPIRAGGTYNEQFF
length: 11; V: TRBV6-5; D: NA; size: NA; CDR3: CASVRTRELFF
length: 14; V: TRBV11-2; D: NA; size: NA; CDR3: CASSLSDTGTGYTF
length: 13; V: TRBV2; D: NA; size: NA; CDR3: CASSAGGNTEAFF
length: 10; V: TRBV29-1; D: NA; size: NA; CDR3: CSVESGEAFF
length: 15; V: TRBV7-7; D: NA; size: once; CDR3: CASSLGGASANEQFF
length: 17; V: TRBV28; D: NA; size: few; CDR3: CASSHSAAGFYNSPLHF
length: 15; V: TRBV18; D: NA; size: NA; CDR3: CASSPTQGSGNTIYF
length: 15; V: TRBV4-2; D: NA; size: NA; CDR3: CASSQEGQLNTEAFF
length: 14; V: TRBV2; D: NA; size: NA; CDR3: CASLRETSTDTQYF
length: 13; V: TRBV10-3; D: NA; size: many; CDR3: CATLDRSNEKLFF
length: 11; V: TRBV27; D: NA; size: NA; CDR3: CASSSFRPQHF
length: 19; V: TRBV7-9; D: TRBD2; size: NA; CDR3: CASSLTPTGSGGSADTQYF
length: 22; V: TRBV10-3; D: TRBD1; size: NA; CDR3: CAISGTTGTGDKDPSGANVLTF
length: 14; V: TRBV27; D: TRBD1; size: NA; CDR3: CASSSKTGRTEAFF
length: 15; V: TRBV3-1/TRBV3-2; D: TRBD1; size: NA; CDR3: CASSQDQGQGKEQFF
length: 14; V: TRBV4-1; D: NA; size: NA; CDR3: CASSQELPTGELFF